This T cell receptor (beta chain) was identified during a study of T-cell reconstitution after alpha-beta-depleted transplantation in children (dated by TCRdb to about 2016). Study-level background: Using TCR repertoire profiling, the study followed T-cell immune reconstitution in a quantitative way in children after TCRalphabeta/CD19-depleted allogeneic hematopoietic cell transplantation.

The paper as a whole reports these results and caveats: In some patients, the high TCRbeta diversity seen at day 60 was put down to recipient T cells and intrathymic progenitors that had survived conditioning. The frequencies of hyperexpanded clones fell over the following months, and after one year, T-cell counts and TCRbeta diversity were mostly attributed to newly produced T cells. About two months after transplant, the apparently early recovery of alphabetaT-cell counts reportedly depended on just several hundred clones that had expanded rapidly and came from non-depleted graft cells.

The library relied on PCR. The run used an Illumina HiSeq 2500. Molecular barcoding was employed in the preparation of TCR libraries, with unique molecular identifiers being used to normalize TCRbeta repertoire quantification. The public reads were reprocessed in TCRdb via fastp at Q25 and MiXCR, keeping in-frame beta chains. A single entry per CDR3 protein holds the most common genes and DNA from its merged rows. This sample holds about 90,000 distinct CDR3 sequences; around 15% were observed only once. The top ten hold 20% of the sample. Sample treatment or condition, as interpreted from the label and publication: allogeneic hematopoietic cell transplantation with graft depleted of TCRalphabeta T cells and CD19 B cells. The children who served as transplant recipients had been given grafts of TCRalphabeta/CD19-depleted allogeneic hematopoietic cells. Including the terminal cysteine and phenylalanine, the CDR3 comprises 19 residues. The kept DNA is CDR3 alone, 57 bases in frame from the first base. CDR1 and CDR2 (SGHRS, YFSETQ) derive from the germline V gene. Trimming takes 2 bases off V and 8 bases off J; junction bases not matched to a gene: 19.

A single count supports this clonotype. The antigen this receptor binds is unknown. There are no base qualities to consult, and no much larger clone falls within one base. One read amounts to weak evidence. The rearrangement joined TRBV5-1 to TRBJ1-5, with 10 central nucleotides matching TRBD1. The clonotype was recovered from a male patient aged 2-9 years who had a stem cell transplant for acute lymphoblastic leukemia, so the T cells may come from the graft donor. Material: PBMCs, mostly from graft donor cells, obtained 180 days after TCRalphabeta/CD19-depleted stem cell transplant. The CDR3 has the sequence CASSFTAGTGERAQKPQHF. The sequenced DNA is TGCGCCAGCAGCTTCACAGCCGGGACAGGGGAACGGGCCCAGAAGCCCCAGCATTTT. With the rest looked up from the reference TRBV5-1 and TRBJ1-5 genes rather than sequenced, the full variable domain is KAGVTQTPRYLIKTRGQQVTLSCSPISGHRSVSWYQQTPGQGLQFLFEYFSETQRNKGNFPGRFSGRQFSNSRSEMNVSTLELGDSALYLCASSFTAGTGERAQKPQHFGDGTRLSIL.